This TCR beta chain was recovered during a study of CD8 T cells in Susac syndrome. This clonotype appeared a few times. Trimming removed 11 bases at V and 2 bases at J, with 16 bases between. Germline lookup yields CDR1 SEHNR and CDR2 FQNEAQ (reference sequence). CDR3 length: 14 amino acids. Random hexamers were used to reverse transcribe about 0.5 to 1 ug of RNA. One entry per CDR3 protein results from TCRdb running MiXCR on the immunoSEQ multiplex PCR reads. The sample has about 280,000 distinct CDR3 sequences; around 83% are singletons. The TCR sequence derives from a human donor with multiple sclerosis. The rearrangement links TRBV7-9 to TRBJ2-1; tentatively, D is TRBD1 or TRBD2 (5 bases each). The sequenced sample consisted of CD8+ T cells from PBMCs. CDR3 nucleotide sequence: TGTGCCGGCCTAGGGACGGCTACCTACAATGAGCAGTTCTTC. This translates into CAGLGTATYNEQFF.